This TCR beta chain was profiled in a study of cytomegalovirus exposure and HLA in healthy donors. Study findings and constraints: Reported performance of the classifier showed diagnosis of cytomegalovirus status with high specificity and sensitivity. Earlier analysis looked at TCR beta V segments, and most were productive about 90% or about 30% of the time.

Only a few counts were recorded for this clone. Antigen: not known. Researchers ran the PCR with 60 Vbeta and 13 Jbeta primers. Produced via immunoSEQ multiplex PCR; TCRdb's table is partial and in-frame only. The sample includes some 91,000 clones, about two thirds seen only once; the top ten take around 2%. Trimming took 1 base from V and 0 from J, leaving 6 bases between them. The CDR3 has 14 residues. Germline CDR1 SGHNT, CDR2 YENEEA. The chain combines TRBV11-3 with TRBJ1-1; no clear D. Sequencing was performed on PBMCs. The receptor was derived from a human donor in good health. Here the CDR3 reads CASSLGGMNTEAFF. In DNA form, the CDR3 reads TGTGCCAGCAGCTTAGGAGGAATGAACACTGAAGCTTTCTTT. Combining the CDR3 with reference TRBV11-3 and TRBJ1-1 gives the whole variable domain EAGVVQSPRYKIIEKKQPVAFWCNPISGHNTLYWYLQNLGQGPELLIRYENEEAVDDSQLPKDRFSAERLKGVDSTLKIQPAELGDSAVYLCASSLGGMNTEAFFGQGTRLTVV.